The T cell receptor beta chain described here comes from a study of regulatory T cells in long-lasting Graves disease. Through Arm-PCR of CDR3 regions and iRepertoire HTBI primers, TCR beta libraries were built. TCRdb re-called the multiplex PCR reads through MiXCR, storing one row per CDR3 protein. The table has fewer than 650,000 distinct CDR3 sequences, roughly 15% seen once; the top ten hold 15% to 20%. The time point is: newly diagnosed GD, antithyroid drugs for less than 3 months. Scientists built the TCR library using RNA that was extracted from PBMCs. V gave up 6 bases and J gave up 1 base; unmatched junction bases: 5. CDR3 length: 15 residues. Germline CDR1 is MNHNS and CDR2 is SASEGT. This clonotype was seen many times. The same sample was also used in a study of T cells in Graves' hyperthyroidism and ophthalmopathy. This second report adds: First-round RT-PCR of the TCR CDR3 relied on the HTBI primer set.

The chain has TRBV6-1 and TRBJ2-2; 7 bases are shared with TRBD2. The sample was peripheral blood mononuclear cells (PBMCs), taken at new diagnosis, from a patient treated with antithyroid drugs. The receptor was derived from a woman aged 25 to 39 with Graves disease. In DNA form, the CDR3 reads TGTGCCAGCAGGACGGGGGGATTGAACACCGGGGAGCTGTTTTTT. It specifies CASRTGGLNTGELFF.